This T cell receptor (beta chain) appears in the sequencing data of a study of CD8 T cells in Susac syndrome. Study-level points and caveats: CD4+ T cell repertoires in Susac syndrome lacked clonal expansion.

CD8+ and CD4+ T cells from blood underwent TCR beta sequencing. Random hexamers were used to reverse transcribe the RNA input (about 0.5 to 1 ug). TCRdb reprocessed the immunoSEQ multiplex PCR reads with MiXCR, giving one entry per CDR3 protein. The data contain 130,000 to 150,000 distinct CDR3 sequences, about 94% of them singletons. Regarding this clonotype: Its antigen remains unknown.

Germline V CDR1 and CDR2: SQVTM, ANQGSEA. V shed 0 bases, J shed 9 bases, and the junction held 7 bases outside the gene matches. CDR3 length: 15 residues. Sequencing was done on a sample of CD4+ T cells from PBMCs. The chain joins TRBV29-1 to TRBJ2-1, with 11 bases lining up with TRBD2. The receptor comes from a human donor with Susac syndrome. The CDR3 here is CSVEDRASGRSEQFF. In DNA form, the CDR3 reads TGCAGCGTTGAAGATCGGGCTAGCGGGAGGAGTGAGCAGTTCTTC.